Each of the 20 T cell receptor beta chains below was sequenced from the same sample in a study of T cell repertoires in cytomegalovirus infection. One entry per CDR3 protein results from TCRdb running MiXCR on the reads. Of about 480,000 distinct CDR3 sequences listed, around 30% were seen once; the top ten hold roughly 16%. No antigens are known for them. The sequencing here drew on cultured PBMCs, taken from culture after CMV antigen stimulation. The receptors here all came from a human donor in good health (CMV status not recorded). Some clones in this sample may be carry-over from other donors' samples.

The chain uses TRBV27 and TRBJ2-3; TRBD2 matches at 7 bases. There are 15 residues in the CDR3. Germline values: CDR1 MNHEY, CDR2 SMNVEV (reference sequence). The J segment lost 2 bases and the V segment lost 6 bases, leaving 8 bases of the junction unmatched. This CDR3 reads CASSGKAGHTDTQYF. As DNA, the CDR3 is TGTGCCAGCAGCGGGAAAGCGGGGCACACAGATACGCAGTATTTT.

In DNA form, the CDR3 reads TGTGCCAGCAGCAGTCGAGAGGCCTCTGGGGCCAACGTCCTGACTTTC. This gives the protein CASSSREASGANVLTF. The chain is built from TRBV6-5 and TRBJ2-6, with D hard to call. Deletions cut 6 bases from V and 0 bases from J, with 12 bases between. Germline loops: CDR1 MNHEY, CDR2 SVGAGI. The CDR3 runs 16 residues.

This clonotype was seen a few times. V usage is TRBV6-5 and J usage is TRBJ2-7; TRBD2 matches 12 bases. The CDR3 covers 16 residues. Germline V gives CDR1 MNHEY, CDR2 SVGAGI. Trimming took 6 bases from V and 4 from J; bases not matched to a gene: 10. The CDR3 is CASRETSGSLAYEQYF. The CDR3 nucleotides read TGTGCCAGCAGAGAGACTAGCGGGAGTTTAGCTTACGAGCAGTACTTC.

The chain employs TRBV28 and TRBJ1-4, with D uncertain. Germline loops: CDR1 MDHEN, CDR2 SYDVKM. CDR3 length equals 14 residues. V lost 3 bases and J 6 bases, leaving 11 bases between the germline ends. In DNA form, the CDR3 reads TGTGCCAGCAGTTTTTGGGTCGGAGATGAAAAACTGTTTTTT. Translation: CASSFWVGDEKLFF.

In the case of this clonotype: It may be a read error: a sequence one base away is much more abundant. In DNA form, the CDR3 reads TGTGCCAACAGCCCGGGACAGGCAAGGAGCTCCTATAATTCACCCCTCCACTTT. Translation gives CANSPGQARSSYNSPLHF. The chain recombines TRBV27 with TRBJ1-6; TRBD1 agrees at 8 bases. Unmatched junction bases numbered 14, after V lost 10 bases and J lost 0 bases. This CDR3 region has 18 residues. Per germline, CDR1 MNHEY and CDR2 SMNVEV (reference sequence).

This clonotype showed up just once. The gene calls are TRBV19 and TRBJ2-5, with TRBD1 as a possible D gene (5 bases). This CDR3 is 16 amino acids long. V lost 5 bases to trimming and J lost 2 bases, with 18 bases between them. Germline CDR1 LNHDA, CDR2 SQIVND (reference sequence). The CDR3 region has the DNA TGTGCCAGTAGTCCCACCCCCGCCAGGGTGCAAGAGACCCAGTACTTC. Its protein product is CASSPTPARVQETQYF.

This clonotype came up once. The gene calls are TRBV29-1 and TRBJ1-5; 8 bases align to TRBD1. CDR1 SQVTM and CDR2 ANQGSEA come from the germline V gene. The CDR3 runs to 12 residues. Here the CDR3 DNA reads TGCAGTGTGACAGGGGCCAATCAGCCCCAGCATTTT. Protein: CSVTGANQPQHF.

In its sample, this clonotype was seen a few times. The chain combines TRBV7-2 with TRBJ2-7; D might be TRBD2 (6 bases). Per germline, CDR1 SGHTA and CDR2 FQGNSA. The V end was cut by 4 bases, the J end by 7 bases, with 14 bases between. The CDR3 runs 13 residues. DNA of the CDR3: TGTGCCAGCAGCTCGACTAGGTCTAGGGAGCAGTACTTC. Protein: CASSSTRSREQYF.

The chain joins TRBV15 to TRBJ1-6, with D hard to call. CDR3 length equals 14 residues. V lost 1 base, J lost 8 bases, and 9 bases lay in between. CDR1 is LNHNV and CDR2 is YYDKDF in the germline V gene (reference sequence). The CDR3 sequence: CATSRVQADSPLHF. Written as DNA, the CDR3 is TGTGCCACCAGCAGAGTGCAGGCGGATTCACCCCTCCACTTT.

The sample holds a few counts of this clonotype. The V call is TRBV7-9, the J call TRBJ2-1, with 9 nucleotides matching TRBD2. Germline V gene lookup returns CDR1 SEHNR and CDR2 FQNEAQ (reference sequence). The CDR3 has 13 amino acids. Trimming at V came to 11 bases and at J to 8 bases, leaving 10 bases not matched to a gene. The CDR3 reads CAFGGLAFDEQFF. In DNA, the CDR3 is TGTGCCTTCGGAGGACTAGCGTTCGATGAGCAGTTCTTC.

This clonotype was found many times. The chain uses TRBV28 and TRBJ2-5; D is uncertain. The CDR3 length is 13 residues. Trimming removed 7 bases at V and 3 bases at J, with 12 bases between. Per the germline V gene, CDR1 is MDHEN and CDR2 is SYDVKM. In DNA, the CDR3 is TGTGCCAGCACAGACCCGGTCAAAGAGACCCAGTACTTC. This gives the protein CASTDPVKETQYF.

Many counts were recorded for this clonotype. This sequence joins TRBV7-2 and TRBJ2-2; no definite D call. The CDR3 runs to 15 residues. Germline values: CDR1 SGHTA, CDR2 FQGNSA. The V end lost 1 base, the J end lost 1 base, and 7 bases lay between the germline ends. The CDR3 reads CASSLVSQNTGELFF. In DNA form, the CDR3 reads TGTGCCAGCAGCTTAGTTTCGCAGAACACCGGGGAGCTGTTTTTT.

This clonotype was counted only a few times. V usage is TRBV7-6 and J usage is TRBJ2-7, with 7 bases identical to TRBD2. The V segment lost 1 base and the J segment 0 bases; nucleotides outside the gene matches: 3. Germline CDR1 SGHVS, CDR2 FNYEAQ. This CDR3 contains 15 residues. The CDR3 DNA follows: TGTGCCAGCAGCTTAGTGGGGGGGAACTCCTACGAGCAGTACGTC. This gives the protein CASSLVGGNSYEQYV.

The sample holds a few counts of this clonotype. V and J are TRBV7-9 and TRBJ1-4; D may be TRBD1 (6 bases). This CDR3 has 14 amino acids. CDR1 is SEHNR and CDR2 is FQNEAQ in the germline V gene (reference sequence). V dropped 5 bases and J dropped 2 bases, with 9 bases sitting between them. The CDR3 here is CASSPDSTNEKLFF. CDR3 coding DNA: TGTGCCAGCAGCCCGGACAGCACTAATGAAAAACTGTTTTTT.

In this sample, this clonotype turned up a few times. The chain has TRBV6-2 or TRBV6-3 and TRBJ1-1, with a tentative D call TRBD1 (6 bases). Looked up from germline, CDR1 is MNHEY and CDR2 is SVGEGT. The germline V and J ends were trimmed by 2 bases and 0 bases, with 16 bases remaining between them. This CDR3 spans 17 amino acids. The CDR3 reads CASSYVGGQKLNTEAFF. The CDR3 region has the DNA TGTGCCAGCAGTTACGTGGGGGGGCAGAAACTGAACACTGAAGCTTTCTTT.

The chain combines TRBV11-3 with TRBJ2-2; D perhaps matches TRBD2 (6 bases). Trimming removed 7 bases at V and 1 base at J, with 10 bases between. The CDR3 loop spans 14 amino acids. Germline V gene sequence: CDR1 SGHNT, CDR2 YENEEA. This chain's CDR3 is CASNPGGNTGELFF. In DNA form, the CDR3 reads TGTGCCAGCAACCCCGGGGGGAACACCGGGGAGCTGTTTTTT.

This clonotype was found many times. The V gene is TRBV7-6, the J gene TRBJ2-5; D may be TRBD2 (5 bases). Germline CDR1 and CDR2: SGHVS and FNYEAQ. The V and J ends lost 5 bases and 0 bases respectively, with 16 bases between them. This CDR3 comprises 16 residues. The CDR3, as DNA: TGTGCCAGCAGCCCCCCTTACCCCGGGGACCAAGAGACCCAGTACTTC. It yields the protein CASSPPYPGDQETQYF.

This clonotype has a single count. The V gene is TRBV19, the J gene TRBJ1-5, with 11 positions matching TRBD1. Germline V gives CDR1 LNHDA, CDR2 SQIVND (reference sequence). This CDR3 is built from 16 residues. V gave up 1 base and J gave up 6 bases; unmatched junction bases: 5. CDR3 in DNA: TGTGCCAGTAGTATAGTGGCGGGACAGGGGGTTCAGCCCCAGCATTTT. This encodes CASSIVAGQGVQPQHF.

This chain links TRBV7-9 with TRBJ1-1; D possibly corresponds to TRBD1 (6 bases). CDR3 length: 14 residues. Trimming took 6 bases from V and 8 from J, leaving 19 bases between them. CDR1 is SEHNR, CDR2 FQNEAQ, per germline (reference sequence). CDR3 sequence: CASSPRRPGQEAFF. The CDR3 nucleotides are TGTGCCAGCAGTCCAAGGCGCCCTGGACAGGAAGCTTTCTTT.

This rearrangement joins TRBV10-3 to TRBJ1-4; D gene ambiguous. CDR1 ENHRY and CDR2 SYGVKD come from the germline V gene. V was clipped by 0 bases and J by 7 bases, with 15 bases between them. The CDR3 length is 16 residues. The DNA for the CDR3 is TGTGCCATCAGTGAGTCGATCCGAAAGGGATCTGAAAAACTGTTTTTT. This encodes CAISESIRKGSEKLFF.